The entry that follows covers one T cell receptor (beta chain) sequence. What it recognizes is unknown. The source of the sample is a study of T cells after yellow fever vaccination. In TCRdb, the 5' RACE reads were re-called with MiXCR into one record per CDR3 protein. The sample lists about 260,000 distinct CDR3 sequences, 13% occurring once. The CDR3 sequence is 13 residues long. V was shortened by 8 bases and J by 3 bases, with 12 bases between the two germline ends. The germline V gene has CDR1 LNHDA and CDR2 SQIVND (reference sequence). Overall study findings and caveats: It was a small share of clonotypes that appeared in both CD4 and CD8 compartments.

The gene calls are TRBV19 and TRBJ2-3, with unresolved D. This sample comprised CD4+ T cells sorted from PBMCs, obtained 45 days after the yellow fever booster vaccination. This clonotype originated in a man aged 25-45 years who received the YFV17D yellow fever vaccine. The CDR3 coding sequence is TGTGCCAGTGGTCCTAGGGTGACAGATACGCAGTATTTT. It specifies CASGPRVTDTQYF.